Listed below are T cell receptor beta chains from one sample, sequenced in a study of CD8 T cells in ankylosing spondylitis. One entry per CDR3 protein results from TCRdb running MiXCR on the 5' RACE reads. The table records about 150,000 distinct CDR3 sequences, roughly 31% of them present only once. Sequencing was performed on synovial fluid, either unsorted or a sorted T cell fraction (not recorded which). The receptors were sampled from a male donor with ankylosing spondylitis. Each CDR3 is given with its conserved first and last residue. Fields, in order: J gene, D gene, V gene, clone size, CDR3 protein, CDR3 DNA. A D gene is named only where the DNA matches it firmly. Clone size is stated in some rows and not others, as once, few, many or a class when expanded.

>TRBJ1-2|TRBD1|TRBV28|many
CASSYRGGGFYGYTF
TGTGCCAGCAGTTACAGGGGCGGGGGATTCTATGGCTACACCTTC
>TRBJ2-3|TRBD2|TRBV20-1|many
CSARDGTSGGLYSTDTQYF
TGCAGTGCTAGAGATGGGACTAGCGGGGGGCTATATAGCACAGATACGCAGTATTTT
>TRBJ2-1|.|TRBV10-3|.
CAISESAEQFF
TGTGCCATCAGTGAATCCGCTGAGCAGTTCTTC
>TRBJ2-7|.|TRBV10-3|few
CAIRLDSGAYEQYF
TGTGCCATCAGACTTGACAGTGGAGCCTACGAGCAGTACTTC
>TRBJ1-6|.|TRBV5-1|few
CASSAGRTEGVSPLHF
TGCGCCAGCAGCGCCGGAAGGACGGAAGGGGTTTCACCCCTCCACTTT
>TRBJ1-6|TRBD1|TRBV3-1|few
CASSQTGESSPLHF
TGTGCCAGCAGCCAGACAGGGGAAAGTTCACCCCTCCACTTT
>TRBJ2-3|.|TRBV5-1|.
CASSSDLTDTQYF
TGCGCCAGCAGCTCGGACCTCACAGATACGCAGTATTTT
>TRBJ2-7|TRBD2|TRBV20-1|many
CSARGASGSYEQYF
TGCAGTGCTAGAGGTGCTAGCGGCTCCTACGAGCAGTACTTC
>TRBJ1-2|.|TRBV9|.
CASSSAGGRGGYTF
TGTGCCAGCAGCTCCGCGGGAGGGCGAGGTGGCTACACCTTC
>TRBJ2-1|TRBD2|TRBV20-1|once
CSASRSGGGDGEQFF
TGCAGTGCTAGTCGCAGCGGGGGGGGTGACGGTGAGCAGTTCTTC
>TRBJ1-1|.|TRBV30|few
CAWSPIREAFF
TGTGCCTGGAGTCCGATCCGGGAAGCTTTCTTT
>TRBJ2-2|.|TRBV4-3|.
CASSQVRLGRDTGELFF
TGCGCCAGCAGCCAAGTGCGGCTAGGGCGGGACACCGGGGAGCTGTTTTTT
>TRBJ1-2|TRBD1|TRBV14|.
CASSQRTGFNYGYTF
TGTGCCAGCAGCCAAAGGACAGGATTTAACTATGGCTACACCTTC
>TRBJ1-2|.|TRBV12-3/TRBV12-4|.
CASSTSGAGSGYTF
TGTGCCAGCAGTACCTCGGGGGCCGGTAGTGGCTACACCTTC
>TRBJ1-5|.|TRBV2|.
CASSPTLRAQGHNQPQHF
TGTGCCAGCAGCCCTACTCTAAGGGCACAGGGCCACAATCAGCCCCAGCATTTT
>TRBJ2-7|.|TRBV5-1|many
CASSLGQSQREQYF
TGCGCCAGCAGCTTGGGACAGTCCCAGAGGGAGCAGTACTTC
>TRBJ1-4|.|TRBV6-1|few
CASRPTGGGEKLFF
TGTGCCAGCAGACCGACAGGAGGTGGTGAAAAACTGTTTTTT
>TRBJ2-2|TRBD2|TRBV20-1|.
CSTRGGRTGELFF
TGCAGTACCCGGGGGGGCCGGACCGGGGAGCTGTTTTTT
>TRBJ2-1|TRBD2|TRBV7-2|many
CASSFRRAGGYNEQFF
TGTGCCAGCAGCTTCCGTCGAGCGGGAGGATACAATGAGCAGTTCTTC
>TRBJ1-2|.|TRBV3-1|.
CASSPRTESNYGYTF
TGTGCCAGCAGCCCCCGGACAGAGAGTAACTATGGCTACACCTTC
>TRBJ1-5|.|TRBV12-3/TRBV12-4|.
CASSFKSTVNQPQHF
TGTGCCAGCAGTTTTAAGTCGACAGTGAATCAGCCCCAGCATTTT
>TRBJ2-3|TRBD2|TRBV4-3|.
CASSQERGRAGDTQYF
TGCGCCAGCAGCCAAGAACGGGGGAGGGCCGGAGATACGCAGTATTTT
>TRBJ2-7|.|TRBV12-3/TRBV12-4|few
CASSIRDGSSYEQYF
TGTGCCAGCAGTATCCGGGACGGAAGCTCCTACGAGCAGTACTTC
>TRBJ2-5|.|TRBV12-3/TRBV12-4|.
CASSLDRGGRETQYF
TGTGCCAGCAGTTTAGACAGGGGAGGTAGAGAGACCCAGTACTTC
>TRBJ1-1|.|TRBV20-1|few
CSAIVTGQGFVFF
TGCAGTGCTATTGTCACGGGACAAGGGTTCGTTTTCTTT
>TRBJ2-5|.|TRBV7-2|.
CASSLYGGRGTQYF
TGTGCCAGCAGCTTATATGGGGGACGTGGGACCCAGTACTTC
>TRBJ2-4|TRBD2|TRBV20-1|.
CSAYTSGGTKNIQYF
TGCAGTGCTTATACTAGCGGGGGGACCAAAAACATTCAGTACTTC
>TRBJ2-1|TRBD2|TRBV20-1|.
CSADGLAGGEQFF
TGCAGTGCTGATGGCCTAGCGGGAGGTGAGCAGTTCTTC
>TRBJ1-1|.|TRBV6-2/TRBV6-3|.
CASSTQTNSAFF
TGTGCCAGCAGTACTCAAACTAATTCAGCTTTCTTT
>TRBJ2-7|TRBD1|TRBV6-1|.
CATLRDRGIDEQYF
TGTGCCACCCTCCGGGACAGGGGCATCGACGAGCAGTACTTC
>TRBJ1-1|.|TRBV10-3|many
CAISDPPGNTEAFF
TGTGCCATCAGTGATCCCCCTGGAAACACTGAAGCTTTCTTT
>TRBJ2-1|.|TRBV7-7|.
CASSLGSGTNEQFF
TGTGCCAGCAGCTTAGGATCGGGGACCAATGAGCAGTTCTTC
>TRBJ1-2|.|TRBV20-1|.
CSANSPDLSGYTF
TGCAGTGCTAACTCCCCGGACTTGTCTGGCTACACCTTC
>TRBJ2-7|.|TRBV28|.
CASSLYRQGPGNEQYF
TGTGCCAGCAGTTTATATCGGCAGGGCCCCGGCAACGAGCAGTACTTC
>TRBJ1-5|TRBD1|TRBV23-1|few
CASSQDREYSNQPQHF
TGCGCCAGCAGTCAAGACAGGGAATATAGCAATCAGCCCCAGCATTTT
>TRBJ2-2|.|TRBV12-3/TRBV12-4|few
CASSFRRGEAGELFF
TGTGCCAGCAGTTTTAGGAGGGGGGAAGCCGGGGAGCTGTTTTTT
>TRBJ2-7|TRBD2|TRBV20-1|few
CSARILAGIEQYF
TGCAGTGCTAGGATCCTAGCGGGGATTGAGCAGTACTTC
>TRBJ1-2|.|TRBV9|many
CASSVAAGANYGYTF
TGTGCCAGCAGCGTAGCCGCAGGTGCGAACTATGGCTACACCTTC
>TRBJ2-1|TRBD1|TRBV11-1|.
CASSRQGKYNEQFF
TGTGCCAGCAGCCGACAGGGAAAATACAATGAGCAGTTCTTC
>TRBJ1-6|TRBD1|TRBV5-5|few
CASSWEGAVNSPLHF
TGTGCCAGCAGCTGGGAGGGGGCCGTTAATTCACCCCTCCACTTT
>TRBJ2-1|.|TRBV28|many
CASSFGSSYNEQFF
TGTGCCAGCAGTTTTGGTTCCTCCTACAATGAGCAGTTCTTC
>TRBJ2-3|.|TRBV6-1|few
CASSRTSGAGSTDTQYF
TGTGCCAGCAGTCGAACATCAGGGGCCGGTAGCACAGATACGCAGTATTTT
>TRBJ2-3|TRBD1|TRBV29-1|.
CSVEQGARDTQYF
TGCAGCGTTGAACAGGGGGCGCGAGATACGCAGTATTTT